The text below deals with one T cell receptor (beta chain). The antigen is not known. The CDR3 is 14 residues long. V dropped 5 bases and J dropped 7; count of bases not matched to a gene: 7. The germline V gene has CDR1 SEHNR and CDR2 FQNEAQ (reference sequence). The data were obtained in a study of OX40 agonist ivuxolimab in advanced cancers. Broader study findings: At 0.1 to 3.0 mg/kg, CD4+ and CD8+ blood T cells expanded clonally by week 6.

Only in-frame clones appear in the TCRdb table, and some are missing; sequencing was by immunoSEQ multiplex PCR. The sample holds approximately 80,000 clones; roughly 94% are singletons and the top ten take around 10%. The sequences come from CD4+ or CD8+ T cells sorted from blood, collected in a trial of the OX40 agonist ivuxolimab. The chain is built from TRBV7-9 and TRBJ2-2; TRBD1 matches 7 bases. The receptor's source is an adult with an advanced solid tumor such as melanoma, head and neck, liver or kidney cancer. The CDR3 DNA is TGTGCCAGCAGCCCGACAGGGTCTGGCGGGGAGCTGTTTTTT. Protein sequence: CASSPTGSGGELFF.